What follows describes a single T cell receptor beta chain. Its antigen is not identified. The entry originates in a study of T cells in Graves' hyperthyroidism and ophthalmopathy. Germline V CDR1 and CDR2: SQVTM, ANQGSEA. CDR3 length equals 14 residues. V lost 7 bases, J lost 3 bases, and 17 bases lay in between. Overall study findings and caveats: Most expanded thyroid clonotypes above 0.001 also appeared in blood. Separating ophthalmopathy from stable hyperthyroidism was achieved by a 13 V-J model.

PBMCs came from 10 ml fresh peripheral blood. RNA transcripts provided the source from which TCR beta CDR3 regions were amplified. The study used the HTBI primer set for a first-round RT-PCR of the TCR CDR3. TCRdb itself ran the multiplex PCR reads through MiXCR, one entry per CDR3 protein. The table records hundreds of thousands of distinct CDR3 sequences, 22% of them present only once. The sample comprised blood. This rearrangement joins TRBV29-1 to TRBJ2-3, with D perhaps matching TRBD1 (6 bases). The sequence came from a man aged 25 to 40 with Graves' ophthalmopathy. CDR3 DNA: TGCAGCGCCGATGCCCTACAGGGTACAGATACGCAGTATTTT. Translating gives CSADALQGTDTQYF.